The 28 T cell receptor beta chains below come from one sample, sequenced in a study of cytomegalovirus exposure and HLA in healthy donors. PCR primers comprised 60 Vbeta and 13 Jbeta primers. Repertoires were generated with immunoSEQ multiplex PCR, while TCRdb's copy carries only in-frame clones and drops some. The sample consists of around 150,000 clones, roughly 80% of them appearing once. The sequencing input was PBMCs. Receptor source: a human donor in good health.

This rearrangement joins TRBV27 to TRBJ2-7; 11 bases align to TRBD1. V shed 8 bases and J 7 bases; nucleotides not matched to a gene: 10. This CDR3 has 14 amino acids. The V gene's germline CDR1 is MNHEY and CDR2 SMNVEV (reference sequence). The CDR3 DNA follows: TGTGCCAGCGGACAGGGGGCGTTCGTTATGGAGCAGTACTTC. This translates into CASGQGAFVMEQYF.

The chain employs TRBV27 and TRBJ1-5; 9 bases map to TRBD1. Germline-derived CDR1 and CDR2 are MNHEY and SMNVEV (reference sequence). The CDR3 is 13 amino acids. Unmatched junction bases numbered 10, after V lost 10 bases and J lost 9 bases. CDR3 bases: TGTGCCACCAAAGACAGGGGGGGATGGCCCCAGCATTTT. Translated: CATKDRGGWPQHF.

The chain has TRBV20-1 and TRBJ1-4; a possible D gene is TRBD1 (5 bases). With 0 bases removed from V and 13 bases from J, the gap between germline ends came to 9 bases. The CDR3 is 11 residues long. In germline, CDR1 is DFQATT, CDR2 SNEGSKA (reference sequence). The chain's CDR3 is CSARDGGVLFF. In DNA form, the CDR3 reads TGCAGTGCTAGAGACGGGGGGGTACTGTTTTTT.

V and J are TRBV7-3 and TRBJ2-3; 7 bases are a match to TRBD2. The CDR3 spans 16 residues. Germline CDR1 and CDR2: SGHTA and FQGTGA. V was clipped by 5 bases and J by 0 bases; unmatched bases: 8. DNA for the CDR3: TGTGCCAGCAGCCCCCAAGCGGGGATTAGCACAGATACGCAGTATTTT. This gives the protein CASSPQAGISTDTQYF. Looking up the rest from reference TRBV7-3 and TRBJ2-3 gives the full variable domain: GAGVSQTPSNKVTEKGKYVELRCDPISGHTALYWYRQSLGQGPEFLIYFQGTGAADDSGLPNDRFFAVRPEGSVSTLKIQRTERGDSAVYLCASSPQAGISTDTQYFGPGTRLTVL.

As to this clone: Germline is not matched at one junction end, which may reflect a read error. This CDR3 reads CSSSLGGYEQYF. The DNA of the CDR3 is TGTTCCAGCAGCTTAGGAGGTTACGAGCAGTACTTC. The gene calls are TRBV7-9 and TRBJ2-7, with D tentatively TRBD2 (5 bases). Germline lookup yields CDR1 SEHNR and CDR2 FQNEAQ (reference sequence). The CDR3 covers 12 residues.

In DNA form, the CDR3 reads TGTGCCAGCAGCCCGACCGCTCAGGGGGCAGGGCAGCCCCAGCATTTT. Its protein product is CASSPTAQGAGQPQHF. The J gene is TRBJ1-5, the V gene TRBV7-8, with 8 bases that match TRBD1. Per germline, CDR1 SGHVS and CDR2 FQNEAQ. The CDR3 consists of 16 residues. The ends lost 5 bases at V and 7 bases at J; junction bases unmatched: 13.

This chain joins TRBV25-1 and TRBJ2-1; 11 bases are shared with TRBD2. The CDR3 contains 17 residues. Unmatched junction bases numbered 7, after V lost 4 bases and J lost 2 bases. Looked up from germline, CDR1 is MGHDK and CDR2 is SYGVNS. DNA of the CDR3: TGTGCCAGCAGTGGCCCCTATAGCGGGGGGGCCTACAATGAGCAGTTCTTC. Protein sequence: CASSGPYSGGAYNEQFF.

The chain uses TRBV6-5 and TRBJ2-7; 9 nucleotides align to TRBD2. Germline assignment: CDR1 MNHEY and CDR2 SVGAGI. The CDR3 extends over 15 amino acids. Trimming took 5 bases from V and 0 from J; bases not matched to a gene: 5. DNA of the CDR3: TGTGCCAGCAGTAGACTAGCGGTTAACTCCTACGAGCAGTACTTC. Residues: CASSRLAVNSYEQYF.

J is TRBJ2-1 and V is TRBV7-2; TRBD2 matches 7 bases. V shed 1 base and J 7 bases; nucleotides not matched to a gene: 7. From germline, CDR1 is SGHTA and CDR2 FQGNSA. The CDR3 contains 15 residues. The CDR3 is CASSLGAGVRNEQFF. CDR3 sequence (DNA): TGTGCCAGCAGCTTAGGTGCGGGGGTCCGTAATGAGCAGTTCTTC.

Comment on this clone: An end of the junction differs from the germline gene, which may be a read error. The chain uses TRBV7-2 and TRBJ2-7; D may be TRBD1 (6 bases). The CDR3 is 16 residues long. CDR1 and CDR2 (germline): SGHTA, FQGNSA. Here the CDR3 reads CASSLDPGTRSSEQYF. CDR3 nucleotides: TGTGCCAGCAGCTTAGATCCCGGGACACGATCCTCCGAGCAGTACTTC. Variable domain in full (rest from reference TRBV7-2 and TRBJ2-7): GAGVSQSPSNKVTEKGKDVELRCDPISGHTALYWYRQSLGQGLEFLIYFQGNSAPDKSGLPSDRFSAERTGGSVSTLTIQRTQQEDSAVYLCASSLDPGTRSSEQYFGPGTRLTVT.

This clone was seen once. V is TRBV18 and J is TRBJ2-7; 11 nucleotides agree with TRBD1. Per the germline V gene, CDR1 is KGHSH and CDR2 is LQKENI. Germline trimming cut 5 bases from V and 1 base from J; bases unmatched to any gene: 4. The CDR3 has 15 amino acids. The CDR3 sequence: CASSSGTGGSYEQYF. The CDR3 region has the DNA TGTGCCAGCTCATCCGGGACAGGGGGTTCCTACGAGCAGTACTTC. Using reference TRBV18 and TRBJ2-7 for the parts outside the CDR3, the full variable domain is NAGVMQNPRHLVRRRGQEARLRCSPMKGHSHVYWYRQLPEEGLKFMVYLQKENIIDESGMPKERFSAEFPKEGPSILRIQQVVRGDSAAYFCASSSGTGGSYEQYFGPGTRLTVT.

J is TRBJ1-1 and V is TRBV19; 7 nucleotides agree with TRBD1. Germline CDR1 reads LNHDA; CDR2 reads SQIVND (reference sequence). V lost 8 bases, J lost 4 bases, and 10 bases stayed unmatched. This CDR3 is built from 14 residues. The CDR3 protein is CASHLRQGGTEAFF. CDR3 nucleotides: TGTGCCAGTCACCTCCGACAGGGAGGCACTGAAGCTTTCTTT.

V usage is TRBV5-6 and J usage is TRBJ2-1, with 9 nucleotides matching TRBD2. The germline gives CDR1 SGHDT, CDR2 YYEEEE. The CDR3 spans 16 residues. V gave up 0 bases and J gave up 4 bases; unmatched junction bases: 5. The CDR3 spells CASSLVRGGPYNEQFF. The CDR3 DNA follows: TGTGCCAGCAGCTTGGTGCGGGGGGGCCCATACAATGAGCAGTTCTTC.

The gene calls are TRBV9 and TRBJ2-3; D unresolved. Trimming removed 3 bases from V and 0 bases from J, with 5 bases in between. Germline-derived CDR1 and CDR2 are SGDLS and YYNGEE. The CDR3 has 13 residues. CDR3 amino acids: CASSGSSTDTQYF. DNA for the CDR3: TGTGCCAGCAGCGGTAGTAGCACAGATACGCAGTATTTT.

The CDR3 DNA follows: TGTGCCAGTACAAGAACAGGGGGAGACGGCTACACCTTC. This encodes CASTRTGGDGYTF. This sequence joins TRBV19 and TRBJ1-2; 8 bases match TRBD1. Germline trimming cut 7 bases from V and 8 bases from J; bases unmatched to any gene: 9. The length of the CDR3 is 13 residues. The germline V gene has CDR1 LNHDA and CDR2 SQIVND (reference sequence).

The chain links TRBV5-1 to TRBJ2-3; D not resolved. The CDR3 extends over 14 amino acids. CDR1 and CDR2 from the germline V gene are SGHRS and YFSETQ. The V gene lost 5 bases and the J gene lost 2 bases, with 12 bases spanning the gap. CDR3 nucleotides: TGCGCCAGCAGATCAAACTTTCTCACAGATACGCAGTATTTT. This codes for CASRSNFLTDTQYF. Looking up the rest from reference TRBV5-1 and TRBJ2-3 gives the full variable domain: KAGVTQTPRYLIKTRGQQVTLSCSPISGHRSVSWYQQTPGQGLQFLFEYFSETQRNKGNFPGRFSGRQFSNSRSEMNVSTLELGDSALYLCASRSNFLTDTQYFGPGTRLTVL.

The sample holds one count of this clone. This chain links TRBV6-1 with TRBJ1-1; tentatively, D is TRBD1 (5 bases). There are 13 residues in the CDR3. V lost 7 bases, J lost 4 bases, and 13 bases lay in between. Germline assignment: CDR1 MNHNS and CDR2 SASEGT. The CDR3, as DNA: TGTGCCAGCACCCCAGGGAGGACCACTGAAGCTTTCTTT. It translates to CASTPGRTTEAFF.

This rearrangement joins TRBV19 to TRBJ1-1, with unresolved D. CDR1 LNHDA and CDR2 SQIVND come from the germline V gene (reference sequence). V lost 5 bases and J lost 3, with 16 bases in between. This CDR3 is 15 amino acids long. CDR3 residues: CASSPKRGRDTEAFF. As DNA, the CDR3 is TGTGCCAGTAGTCCTAAACGGGGTAGAGACACTGAAGCTTTCTTT. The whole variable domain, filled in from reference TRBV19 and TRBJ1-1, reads DGGITQSPKYLFRKEGQNVTLSCEQNLNHDAMYWYRQDPGQGLRLIYYSQIVNDFQKGDIAEGYSVSREKKESFPLTVTSAQKNPTAFYLCASSPKRGRDTEAFFGQGTRLTVV.

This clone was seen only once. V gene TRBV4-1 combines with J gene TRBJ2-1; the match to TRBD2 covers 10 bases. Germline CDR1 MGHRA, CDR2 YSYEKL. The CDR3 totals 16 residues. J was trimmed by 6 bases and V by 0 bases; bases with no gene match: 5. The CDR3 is CASSQDPAGGPNEQFF. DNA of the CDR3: TGCGCCAGCAGCCAAGATCCAGCGGGGGGGCCCAATGAGCAGTTCTTC.

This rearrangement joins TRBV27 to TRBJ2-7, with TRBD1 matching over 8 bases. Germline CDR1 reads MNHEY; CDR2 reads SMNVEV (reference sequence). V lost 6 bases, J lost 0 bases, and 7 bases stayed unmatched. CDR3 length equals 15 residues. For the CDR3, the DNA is TGTGCCAGCAGGGCCGCGGGACAGGACTCCTACGAGCAGTACTTC. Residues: CASRAAGQDSYEQYF.

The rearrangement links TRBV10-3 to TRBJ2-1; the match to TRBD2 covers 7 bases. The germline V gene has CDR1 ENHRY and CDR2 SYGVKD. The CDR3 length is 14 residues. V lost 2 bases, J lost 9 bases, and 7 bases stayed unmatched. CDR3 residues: CAISETDGEGEQFF. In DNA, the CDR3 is TGTGCCATCAGTGAGACGGATGGGGAGGGTGAGCAGTTCTTC.

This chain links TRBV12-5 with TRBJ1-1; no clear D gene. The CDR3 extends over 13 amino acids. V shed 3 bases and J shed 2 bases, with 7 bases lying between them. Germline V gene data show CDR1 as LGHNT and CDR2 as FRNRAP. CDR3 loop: CASGLGENTEAFF. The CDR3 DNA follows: TGTGCTAGTGGTTTAGGAGAAAACACTGAAGCTTTCTTT.

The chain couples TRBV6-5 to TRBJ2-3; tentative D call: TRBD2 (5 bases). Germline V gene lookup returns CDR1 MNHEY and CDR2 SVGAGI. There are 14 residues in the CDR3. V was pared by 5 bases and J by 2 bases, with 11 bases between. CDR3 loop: CASSLDYSTDTQYF. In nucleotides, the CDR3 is TGTGCCAGCAGTCTTGACTATTCCACAGATACGCAGTATTTT.

Here the CDR3 reads CASSQTQGGGYEQYF. CDR3 in DNA: TGCGCCAGCAGCCAGACCCAAGGGGGGGGCTACGAGCAGTACTTC. The genes are TRBV4-1 and TRBJ2-7; perhaps TRBD2 as D (7 bases). This CDR3 is 15 amino acids long. Deletions cut 3 bases from V and 3 bases from J, with 15 bases between. Per the germline V gene, CDR1 is MGHRA and CDR2 is YSYEKL.

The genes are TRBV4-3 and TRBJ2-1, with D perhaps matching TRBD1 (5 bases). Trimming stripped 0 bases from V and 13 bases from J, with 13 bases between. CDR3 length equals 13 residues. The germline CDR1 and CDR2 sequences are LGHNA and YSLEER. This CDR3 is CASSQDRAAPQFF. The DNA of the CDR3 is TGCGCCAGCAGCCAAGACAGGGCAGCTCCACAGTTCTTC.

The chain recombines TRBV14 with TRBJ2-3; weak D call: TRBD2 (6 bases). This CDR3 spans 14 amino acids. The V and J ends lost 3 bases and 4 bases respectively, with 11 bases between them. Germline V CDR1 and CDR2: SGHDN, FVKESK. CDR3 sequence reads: CASSQGGWPDTQYF. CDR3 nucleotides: TGTGCCAGCAGCCAGGGGGGATGGCCAGATACGCAGTATTTT.

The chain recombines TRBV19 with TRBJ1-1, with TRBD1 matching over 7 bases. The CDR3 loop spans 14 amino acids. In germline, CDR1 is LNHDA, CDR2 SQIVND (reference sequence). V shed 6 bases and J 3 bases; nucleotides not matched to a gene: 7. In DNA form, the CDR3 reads TGTGCCAGTAGCCTTAGGGGGCCTTACACTGAAGCTTTCTTT. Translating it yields CASSLRGPYTEAFF.

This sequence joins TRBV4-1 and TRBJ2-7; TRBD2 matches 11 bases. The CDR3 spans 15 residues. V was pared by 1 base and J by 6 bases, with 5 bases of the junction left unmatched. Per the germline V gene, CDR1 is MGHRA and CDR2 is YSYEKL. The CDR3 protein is CASSQVGLADSEQYF. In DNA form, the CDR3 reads TGCGCCAGCAGCCAAGTGGGACTAGCGGACAGCGAGCAGTACTTC.